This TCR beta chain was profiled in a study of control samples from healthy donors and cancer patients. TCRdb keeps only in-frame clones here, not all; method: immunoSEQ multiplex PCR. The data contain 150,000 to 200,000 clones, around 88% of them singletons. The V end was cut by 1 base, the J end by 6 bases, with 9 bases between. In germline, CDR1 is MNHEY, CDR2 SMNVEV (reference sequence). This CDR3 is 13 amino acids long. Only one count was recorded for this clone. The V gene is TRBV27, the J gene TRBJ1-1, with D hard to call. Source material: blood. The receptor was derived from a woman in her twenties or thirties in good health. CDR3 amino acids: CASSLYRLSEAFF. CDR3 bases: TGTGCCAGCAGTTTATACAGACTTTCTGAAGCTTTCTTT.